These 28 T cell receptor beta chains were sequenced from one sample in a study of prognosis after radiotherapy for stage I lung cancer listed by TCRdb under 2021. The listed sequencing device is Illumina HiSeq 3000. Two rounds of multiplex PCR on genomic DNA were used to amplify the TCR beta CDR3 region. In the first round of PCR, primers specific to each TRBV and TRBJ gene were used, and the primer sequences are filed in Chinese patent CN105087789A. TCRdb trimmed public reads at Q25 via fastp, called clones via MiXCR and kept in-frame beta chains. Records with the same CDR3 protein are collapsed into one entry carrying the most frequent genes and DNA. The sample data list around 51,000 distinct CDR3 sequences, and 30% to 35% of these were observed just once. The ten largest clones capture approximately 8.3% of the sample. The sequenced sample was PBMCs, obtained before or after stereotactic body radiation therapy (not recorded which). Receptors originate from a donor over 45 with non-small cell lung cancer.

This clonotype was recorded many times. The chain uses TRBV29-1 and TRBJ2-2; no reliable D call. The length of the CDR3 is 13 residues. Germline V gives CDR1 SQVTM, CDR2 ANQGSEA. V gave up 3 bases and J gave up 3 bases, with 8 bases separating them. The CDR3 DNA reads TGCAGCGTTGATGTAGGGTACACCGGGGAGCTGTTTTTT. Protein sequence: CSVDVGYTGELFF.

This clonotype was seen at least ten times. The chain uses TRBV7-9 and TRBJ2-6; 8 bases agree with TRBD2. Germline CDR1 reads SEHNR; CDR2 reads FQNEAQ (reference sequence). This CDR3 region has 22 residues. Trimming at V came to 2 bases and at J to 0 bases, leaving 18 bases not matched to a gene. CDR3 protein: CASSLMAVITGTRSSGANVLTF. As DNA, the CDR3 is TGTGCCAGCAGCTTAATGGCTGTTATAACCGGGACTAGGTCCTCTGGGGCCAACGTCCTGACTTTC.

This clonotype has at least ten counts. This chain joins TRBV18 and TRBJ2-2; tentative D call: TRBD2 (5 bases). V was cut by 1 base and J by 4 bases, with 10 bases left in between. The V gene's germline CDR1 is KGHSH and CDR2 LQKENI. The CDR3 extends over 15 amino acids. The CDR3 sequence is CASSPRSGSTGELFF. The CDR3 DNA is TGTGCCAGCTCACCACGGTCTGGGAGCACCGGGGAGCTGTTTTTT.

Turning to this clonotype: A read error likely explains this, since a far larger clone differs by one base. The conserved final phenylalanine or tryptophan is absent from the CDR3, which likely points to a read error. The rearrangement joins TRBV11-3 to TRBJ2-6; possibly TRBD2 for D (5 bases). Trimming stripped 4 bases from V and 0 bases from J, with 10 bases between. The CDR3 has 16 residues. Germline V gene data show CDR1 as SGHNT and CDR2 as YENEEA. CDR3 residues: CASSSGMNSGANVLTS. Written as DNA, the CDR3 is TGTGCCAGCAGCTCGGGGATGAACTCTGGGGCCAACGTCCTGACTTCC.

This clonotype was seen ten or more times. The CDR3 loop reads CASSKGQGSGYNEQFF. The CDR3 DNA is TGTGCCAGTAGTAAGGGACAGGGGTCGGGGTACAATGAGCAGTTCTTC. The chain links TRBV19 to TRBJ2-1, with TRBD1 identical over 10 bases. Looked up from germline, CDR1 is LNHDA and CDR2 is SQIVND (reference sequence). This CDR3 contains 16 residues. V dropped 4 bases and J dropped 4; count of bases not matched to a gene: 7.

This clonotype showed up many times. The chain couples TRBV5-1 to TRBJ2-6; 7 bases match TRBD1. Trimming took 0 bases from V and 2 from J; bases not matched to a gene: 5. Germline-derived CDR1 and CDR2 are SGHRS and YFSETQ. The CDR3 is 17 residues long. CDR3 sequence: CASSLVIQGAGANVLTF. CDR3 DNA sequence: TGCGCCAGCAGCTTGGTCATCCAGGGGGCTGGGGCCAACGTCCTGACTTTC.

This clonotype was found many times. The rearrangement joins TRBV28 to TRBJ1-3; the D is unclear. The CDR3 contains 15 residues. The germline V and J ends were trimmed by 3 bases and 3 bases, with 12 bases remaining between them. CDR1 and CDR2 (germline): MDHEN, SYDVKM. DNA for the CDR3: TGTGCCAGCAGTTTTTTGGGAGCGCGTGGAAACACCATATATTTT. Its protein is CASSFLGARGNTIYF.

The chain employs TRBV2 and TRBJ2-1; perhaps TRBD2 as D (6 bases). V was trimmed by 7 bases and J by 9 bases, leaving 13 bases between them. This CDR3 has 12 amino acids. The germline CDR1 and CDR2 sequences are SNHLY and FYNNEI. The CDR3 coding sequence is TGTGCCAGCAAGGAGGGGTTGGGTGAGCAGTTCTTC. It encodes CASKEGLGEQFF.

This clonotype has a handful of counts. The V gene is TRBV5-4, the J gene TRBJ2-7; 8 nucleotides match TRBD1. This CDR3 region has 16 residues. In germline, CDR1 is SGHNT, CDR2 YYREEE (reference sequence). With 3 bases clipped from V and 0 bases from J, the junction kept 8 bases outside the gene matches. The CDR3 sequence is CASSSKIGTGSYEQYF. The DNA of the CDR3 is TGTGCCAGCAGCTCAAAAATAGGGACAGGCTCCTACGAGCAGTACTTC.

Only one count was recorded for this clonotype. This likely reflects a read error, since a far larger clone is one base away. The J gene is TRBJ2-3, the V gene TRBV6-2 or TRBV6-3, with D possibly TRBD2 on 6 matching bases. The V gene lost 5 bases and the J gene lost 4 bases, with 13 bases spanning the gap. The germline V gene encodes CDR1 MNHEY and CDR2 SVGEGT. CDR3 length: 14 amino acids. DNA of the CDR3: TGTGCCAGCAGTCTTAGCGCTAGCGCAGATACGCAGTATTTT. Encoded protein: CASSLSASADTQYF.

In its sample, this clonotype was seen many times. This rearrangement joins TRBV3-2 to TRBJ1-1; the table's TRBD1 call for D was not verified on the DNA. TRBV3-2 is a pseudogene locus. The CDR3 loop spans 15 amino acids. This chain's CDR3 is CASSPRTGCGTEAFF. The CDR3 bases are TGTGCCAGCAGCCCGCGGACAGGTTGTGGCACTGAAGCTTTCTTT.

The chain joins TRBV3-1 to TRBJ2-7, with D possibly TRBD1 on 5 matching bases. This CDR3 spans 16 amino acids. The V end was cut by 1 base, the J end by 0 bases, with 13 bases between. Germline loops: CDR1 LGHDT, CDR2 YNNKEL (reference sequence). CDR3 coding DNA: TGTGCCAGCAGCCAAGGATGGGGCAGTAACTCCTACGAGCAGTACTTC. Its protein product is CASSQGWGSNSYEQYF.

This clonotype has a count of ten or more. This rearrangement joins TRBV5-1 to TRBJ2-3; D not resolved. CDR1 and CDR2 (germline): SGHRS, YFSETQ. This CDR3 comprises 13 residues. Trimming cost V 0 bases and J 3 bases, with 5 bases left between them. For the CDR3, the DNA is TGCGCCAGCAGCTTGGAAGGTACAGATACGCAGTATTTT. Protein product: CASSLEGTDTQYF.

This clonotype appeared many times. The chain has TRBV9 and TRBJ2-3; TRBD1 matches at 7 bases. The CDR3 loop spans 16 amino acids. V was clipped by 3 bases and J by 3 bases; unmatched bases: 10. CDR1 and CDR2 from the germline V gene are SGDLS and YYNGEE. The CDR3 sequence is CASSGPGQPLTDTQYF. CDR3 nucleotide sequence: TGTGCCAGCAGCGGACCGGGACAGCCCCTAACAGATACGCAGTATTTT.

The sample holds many counts of this clonotype. The chain uses TRBV19 and TRBJ2-3; no firm D call. The CDR3 has 13 amino acids. V was cut by 5 bases and J by 6 bases, with 12 bases left in between. Germline CDR1 is LNHDA and CDR2 is SQIVND (reference sequence). CDR3 sequence reads: CASSQGRFDTQYF. The CDR3 bases are TGTGCCAGTAGTCAAGGCAGGTTCGATACGCAGTATTTT. The whole variable domain, filled in from reference TRBV19 and TRBJ2-3, reads DGGITQSPKYLFRKEGQNVTLSCEQNLNHDAMYWYRQDPGQGLRLIYYSQIVNDFQKGDIAEGYSVSREKKESFPLTVTSAQKNPTAFYLCASSQGRFDTQYFGPGTRLTVL.

This clonotype was picked up many times. The V gene is TRBV6-4, the J gene TRBJ2-2, with D unresolved. Germline lookup yields CDR1 MRHNA and CDR2 SNTAGT. With 4 bases removed from V and 3 bases from J, the gap between germline ends came to 6 bases. CDR3 size: 13 residues. The CDR3 sequence is CASSVGDTGELFF. For the CDR3, the DNA is TGTGCCAGCAGTGTGGGTGACACCGGGGAGCTGTTTTTT.

There are many counts of this clonotype. V gene TRBV24-1 combines with J gene TRBJ1-1; possibly TRBD1 for D (6 bases). From germline, CDR1 is KGHDR and CDR2 SFDVKD. There are 13 residues in the CDR3. V lost 7 bases to trimming and J lost 1 base, with 9 bases between them. CDR3 bases: TGTGCCACCAGGGGGACACAGAACACTGAAGCTTTCTTT. As protein: CATRGTQNTEAFF.

This clonotype was recorded at least ten times. V usage is TRBV5-1 and J usage is TRBJ2-5; a possible D gene is TRBD2 (5 bases). Trimming took off 1 base at V and 2 bases at J, with 12 bases between the two ends. This CDR3 has 15 residues. Germline CDR1 reads SGHRS; CDR2 reads YFSETQ. CDR3 in amino acids: CASSLQAGGQETQYF. DNA of the CDR3: TGCGCCAGCAGCTTGCAGGCGGGCGGTCAAGAGACCCAGTACTTC.

The sample holds many counts of this clonotype. The chain links TRBV7-2 to TRBJ1-6; D might be TRBD1 (5 bases). CDR3 length: 16 amino acids. The germline CDR1 and CDR2 sequences are SGHTA and FQGNSA. Trimming removed 5 bases from V and 3 bases from J, with 14 bases in between. The CDR3 bases are TGTGCCAGCAGCCTACCACGGGGGAACTATAATTCACCCCTCCACTTT. It translates to CASSLPRGNYNSPLHF.

A note on this clonotype: This sequence may be a read error, since a much larger clone differs from it by one base. The gene calls are TRBV6-5 and TRBJ2-7, with D perhaps matching TRBD1 or TRBD2 (5 bases each). V shed 2 bases and J shed 5 bases, with 13 bases lying between them. This CDR3 has 14 amino acids. Germline loops: CDR1 MNHEY, CDR2 SVGAGI. The CDR3 nucleotides read TGTGCCAGCAGTTACGTGATAGGGACCCACGAGCAGTACTTC. Translated, it gives CASSYVIGTHEQYF.

This clonotype has at least ten counts. This sequence joins TRBV28 and TRBJ2-7; D remains unclear. V was clipped by 5 bases and J by 0 bases, with 14 bases between them. Germline CDR1 MDHEN, CDR2 SYDVKM. The CDR3 consists of 15 residues. For the CDR3, the DNA is TGTGCCAGCAGTCCCAGTGGCGTAAGCTCCTACGAGCAGTACTTC. It translates to CASSPSGVSSYEQYF.

In this sample, this clonotype turned up many times. This rearrangement joins TRBV12-3 or TRBV12-4 to TRBJ2-1; D remains ambiguous. Deletions cut 3 bases from V and 12 bases from J, with 9 bases between. The CDR3 sequence is 11 residues long. As DNA, the CDR3 is TGTGCCAGCAGTTTTGAAATGACGCAGTTCTTC. It encodes CASSFEMTQFF.

Points on this clonotype: This sequence may be a read error, since a much larger clone differs from it by one base. The chain uses TRBV18 and TRBJ2-1; D is unclear. The CDR3 sequence is 14 residues long. The germline V gene has CDR1 KGHSH and CDR2 LQKENI. CDR3 sequence (DNA): TGTGCCGGCTCACCCGGGCCGGGCTACAATGAGCAGTTCTTC. It specifies CAGSPGPGYNEQFF.

This clonotype showed up many times. This chain joins TRBV20-1 and TRBJ2-4; 12 positions agree with TRBD2. The CDR3 runs to 19 residues. In germline, CDR1 is DFQATT, CDR2 SNEGSKA (reference sequence). Unmatched junction bases numbered 14, after V lost 5 bases and J lost 0 bases. CDR3 in amino acids: CSAAPPGTSGQLAKNIQYF. In DNA form, the CDR3 reads TGCAGTGCTGCTCCTCCCGGGACTAGCGGGCAGCTAGCCAAAAACATTCAGTACTTC.

This clonotype was observed at least ten times. The chain employs TRBV28 and TRBJ2-1; a possible D gene is TRBD2 (5 bases). The CDR3 has 15 residues. Germline V gene sequence: CDR1 MDHEN, CDR2 SYDVKM. Between the trimmed V and J ends, which lost 7 bases and 0 bases, there was a span of 13 bases. The CDR3 coding sequence is TGTGCCAGCACGTTACGGAGCGGCTCCTACAATGAGCAGTTCTTC. As protein: CASTLRSGSYNEQFF.

The CDR3 here is CASRPGRALSGANVLTF. In DNA form, the CDR3 reads TGTGCCAGCAGACCCGGAAGGGCGCTCTCTGGGGCCAACGTCCTGACTTTC. The V and J genes are TRBV27 and TRBJ2-6; the D is unclear. V lost 6 bases, J lost 0 bases, and 15 bases lay in between. Looked up from germline, CDR1 is MNHEY and CDR2 is SMNVEV (reference sequence). The CDR3 length is 17 residues.

This clonotype occurred once. The genes are TRBV5-6 and TRBJ2-1; 7 bases are a match to TRBD2. CDR1 SGHDT and CDR2 YYEEEE come from the germline V gene. Germline trimming cut 6 bases from V and 2 bases from J; bases unmatched to any gene: 8. CDR3 length equals 15 residues. CDR3 region: CASIPGTTTYNEQFF. The DNA for the CDR3 is TGTGCCAGCATCCCCGGGACTACCACCTACAATGAGCAGTTCTTC.

This clonotype was detected many times. Sequence at one end of the junction differs from germline and may be a read error. V usage is TRBV20-1 and J usage is TRBJ2-1; no clear D. Per the germline V gene, CDR1 is DFQATT and CDR2 is SNEGSKA (reference sequence). There are 10 residues in the CDR3. The CDR3 DNA follows: TGCAGTGCTAGAGAGACGGCGGCTACTTTC. As protein: CSARETAATF.